This passage covers 10 T cell receptor beta chains from one sample sequenced in a study of blood T cell repertoires in COVID-19. Clones were sequenced by immunoSEQ multiplex PCR, and TCRdb holds only the in-frame ones, with some missing. Seen here are about 61,000 clones, over 75% observed once, and the top ten hold 5.5% to 8.5%. The sample comprised peripheral blood. These receptors were taken from a man between 60 and 70 years old with acute or convalescent COVID-19.

The genes are TRBV6-2 or TRBV6-3 and TRBJ2-3; weak D call: TRBD1 (6 bases). Trimming cost V 2 bases and J 5 bases, with 14 bases left between them. Germline V gives CDR1 MNHEY, CDR2 SVGEGT. The CDR3 loop spans 15 amino acids. In DNA, the CDR3 is TGTGCCAGCAGTTACCCGGGCAGGGGAATAGATACGCAGTATTTT. Translation gives CASSYPGRGIDTQYF.

V and J are TRBV5-1 and TRBJ2-5, with TRBD2 as a possible D gene (6 bases). Germline loops: CDR1 SGHRS, CDR2 YFSETQ. This CDR3 contains 15 residues. Trimming removed 4 bases at V and 4 bases at J, with 17 bases between. Here the CDR3 DNA reads TGCGCCAGCAGCCGGAGGGCGGATCAAGGAGAGACCCAGTACTTC. Amino acids: CASSRRADQGETQYF.

The chain carries TRBV6-1 and TRBJ1-5, with D perhaps TRBD1 (5 bases). CDR3 length: 13 amino acids. The V gene's germline CDR1 is MNHNS and CDR2 SASEGT. Trimming removed 2 bases at V and 6 bases at J, with 8 bases between. The CDR3 region has the DNA TGTGCCAGCAGTGAACTTAGGGGTCAGCCCCAGCATTTT. It specifies CASSELRGQPQHF.

The gene calls are TRBV6-5 and TRBJ1-5; D ambiguous. Germline V lookup: CDR1 MNHEY, CDR2 SVGAGI. The length of the CDR3 is 13 residues. V lost 2 bases, J lost 7 bases, and 9 bases lay in between. Here the CDR3 reads CASSYRLGQPQHF. CDR3 DNA sequence: TGTGCCAGCAGTTACCGGCTCGGGCAGCCCCAGCATTTT.

V gene TRBV10-3 combines with J gene TRBJ1-6; D not certain. V lost 10 bases and J lost 13, with 8 bases in between. This CDR3 spans 9 amino acids. Looked up from germline, CDR1 is ENHRY and CDR2 is SYGVKD. CDR3 sequence: CATLSPLHF. The CDR3 coding sequence is TGTGCCACCCTCTCCCCCCTCCACTTT.

The chain couples TRBV11-2 to TRBJ2-1, with 9 positions matching TRBD2. The CDR3 consists of 17 residues. The V and J ends lost 5 bases and 8 bases, in that order; junction bases with no gene match: 16. Germline CDR1 reads SGHAT; CDR2 reads FQNNGV. The DNA of the CDR3 is TGTGCCAGCAGCCCGGGGGGGCTAGCGGGGCGGGTATATGAGCAGTTCTTC. Translating gives CASSPGGLAGRVYEQFF.

The chain has TRBV10-3 and TRBJ1-2; maybe TRBD1 (6 bases). Germline CDR1 ENHRY, CDR2 SYGVKD. This CDR3 is built from 13 residues. Trimming cost V 2 bases and J 4 bases, with 8 bases left between them. The CDR3, as DNA: TGTGCCATCAGTGAGAGGGGGGGCTATGGCTACACCTTC. It is translated as CAISERGGYGYTF.

The gene calls are TRBV5-5 and TRBJ2-1, with 10 bases matching TRBD2. The germline gives CDR1 SGHKS, CDR2 YYEKEE (reference sequence). This CDR3 is built from 16 residues. After removal of 4 bases from V and 2 bases from J, the junction contained 6 bases not matched to a gene. This chain's CDR3 is CASSLYSGGPYNEQFF. Here the CDR3 DNA reads TGTGCCAGCAGCCTATATAGCGGGGGGCCCTACAATGAGCAGTTCTTC.

The J gene is TRBJ1-4, the V gene TRBV18; tentatively, D is TRBD1 (5 bases). CDR3 length: 14 residues. The germline V gene has CDR1 KGHSH and CDR2 LQKENI. V gave up 1 base and J gave up 7 bases, with 10 bases separating them. CDR3 coding DNA: TGTGCCAGCTCACCACGACAGAATAGTGAAAAACTGTTTTTT. This sequence encodes CASSPRQNSEKLFF. The variable domain in full, with the rest retrieved from reference TRBV18 and TRBJ1-4, is NAGVMQNPRHLVRRRGQEARLRCSPMKGHSHVYWYRQLPEEGLKFMVYLQKENIIDESGMPKERFSAEFPKEGPSILRIQQVVRGDSAAYFCASSPRQNSEKLFFGSGTQLSVL.

The chain has TRBV7-8 and TRBJ2-7, with a weak D call TRBD2 (6 bases). CDR1 and CDR2 (germline): SGHVS, FQNEAQ. The CDR3 runs to 16 residues. Deletions cut 1 base from V and 1 base from J, with 14 bases between. This CDR3 reads CASSLGPRRGSYEQYF. CDR3 nucleotides: TGTGCCAGCAGCTTAGGCCCGAGGAGGGGATCCTACGAGCAGTACTTC. Complete variable domain (other parts from reference TRBV7-8 and TRBJ2-7): GAGVSQSPRYKVAKRGQDVALRCDPISGHVSLFWYQQALGQGPEFLTYFQNEAQLDKSGLPSDRFFAERPEGSVSTLKIQRTQQEDSAVYLCASSLGPRRGSYEQYFGPGTRLTVT.